The 31 T cell receptor beta chains listed next were all sequenced from one sample in a study of T-cell memory formation after mild COVID-19. TCRdb processed the 5' RACE reads anew with MiXCR; each CDR3 protein has one entry. The sample consists of 90,000 to 120,000 distinct CDR3 sequences, about a sixth of them appearing once. Sequencing was done on a sample of PBMCs or a T cell subset sorted from them (not recorded which). The receptors derive from a man aged 18-30 years who had mild COVID-19 (a few samples of this study predate the infection). Cell type and time point are not known.

This clonotype has more than one count but fewer than ten. The CDR3 DNA reads as TGCGCCAGTTCCGAGGGAAACACTGAAGCTTTCTTT. Translation gives CASSEGNTEAFF. The J gene is TRBJ1-1, the V gene TRBV5-1; D is ambiguous. This CDR3 has 12 residues. Between the trimmed V and J ends, which lost 8 bases and 2 bases, there was a span of 10 bases. The V gene's germline CDR1 is SGHRS and CDR2 YFSETQ.

The rearrangement links TRBV5-1 to TRBJ2-1; possibly TRBD2 for D (5 bases). Trimming removed 7 bases at V and 0 bases at J, with 23 bases between. Germline CDR1 is SGHRS and CDR2 is YFSETQ. This CDR3 is built from 18 residues. The CDR3 nucleotides are TGCGCCAGCGGACTTACGGTTCACAGCAGGAGCTCCTACAATGAGCAGTTCTTC. The encoded protein is CASGLTVHSRSSYNEQFF.

This clonotype showed up just a few times. The chain links TRBV14 to TRBJ2-7; D might be TRBD1 (6 bases). Trimming took 6 bases from V and 4 from J, leaving 19 bases between them. The CDR3 covers 15 residues. Germline V gives CDR1 SGHDN, CDR2 FVKESK. The CDR3 loop reads CASSRREGGPYEQYF. Written as DNA, the CDR3 is TGTGCCAGCAGTCGTCGGGAAGGGGGACCTTACGAGCAGTACTTC.

The V gene is TRBV7-2, the J gene TRBJ2-1; D is unresolved. Trimming removed 5 bases at V and 5 bases at J, with 10 bases between. The CDR3 runs to 13 residues. The germline V gene has CDR1 SGHTA and CDR2 FQGNSA. CDR3 residues: CASSPYLHNEQFF. CDR3 nucleotide sequence: TGTGCCAGCAGCCCGTACTTGCACAATGAGCAGTTCTTC.

This clonotype occurred a few times. CDR3 nucleotides: TGCGCCAGCAGCCTGGGGGAGAATCAGCCCCAGCATTTT. This codes for CASSLGENQPQHF. The V gene is TRBV4-3, the J gene TRBJ1-5; D might be TRBD1 (5 bases). The CDR3 has 13 residues. Germline V gene lookup returns CDR1 LGHNA and CDR2 YSLEER. V was cut by 4 bases and J by 4 bases, with 8 bases left in between.

This clonotype was seen more than once but under ten times. The chain is built from TRBV3-2 and TRBJ2-7. TRBV3-2 is a pseudogene. The CDR3 loop spans 16 amino acids. The CDR3 DNA is TGTGCCAGCAGCCAAGATGAGGTAGGGGCACGCCACGAGCAGTACGTC. This encodes CASSQDEVGARHEQYV.

This chain connects TRBV12-3 or TRBV12-4 to TRBJ2-2; a possible D gene is TRBD2 (7 bases). V was shortened by 1 base and J by 3 bases, with 12 bases between the two germline ends. This CDR3 region has 16 residues. CDR3 loop: CASSLVRGAHTGELFF. The CDR3 DNA reads TGTGCCAGCAGTTTAGTTCGGGGGGCCCACACCGGGGAGCTGTTTTTT.

This sequence joins TRBV20-1 and TRBJ2-7; 8 bases align to TRBD1. This CDR3 is 12 amino acids long. Unmatched junction bases numbered 4, after V lost 6 bases and J lost 3 bases. Germline V lookup: CDR1 DFQATT, CDR2 SNEGSKA (reference sequence). The CDR3 DNA is TGCAGTGCGCGGGACAGGAGCTACGAGCAGTACTTC. This gives the protein CSARDRSYEQYF.

The V and J genes are TRBV7-9 and TRBJ1-1; D is possibly TRBD1 (5 bases). The CDR3 has 14 residues. Germline CDR1 and CDR2: SEHNR and FQNEAQ (reference sequence). Trimming removed 6 bases from V and 5 bases from J, with 16 bases in between. This CDR3 reads CASRPGRGSTEAFF. The CDR3 DNA sequence: TGTGCCAGCAGACCGGGTAGGGGAAGTACTGAAGCTTTCTTT.

This clonotype was picked up a small number of times. In DNA, the CDR3 is TGTGCCAGCAGCTTAGTACGGGTTGGGGCGAACACTGAAGCTTTCTTT. It encodes CASSLVRVGANTEAFF. V and J are TRBV7-2 and TRBJ1-1; tentatively, D is TRBD1 (5 bases). Germline assignment: CDR1 SGHTA and CDR2 FQGNSA. The length of the CDR3 is 16 residues. V was trimmed by 1 base and J by 1 base, leaving 13 bases between them.

This clonotype has a handful of counts. The chain combines TRBV14 with TRBJ1-4; D gene ambiguous. Germline CDR1 reads SGHDN; CDR2 reads FVKESK. V was cut by 4 bases and J by 4 bases, with 10 bases left in between. This CDR3 contains 14 residues. The CDR3 spells CASSRGRVNEKLFF. CDR3 nucleotide sequence: TGTGCCAGCAGCCGAGGACGGGTTAATGAAAAACTGTTTTTT.

This clonotype was seen a few times. This sequence joins TRBV28 and TRBJ2-6; TRBD1 agrees at 8 bases. V was clipped by 4 bases and J by 0 bases; unmatched bases: 8. This CDR3 is built from 18 residues. Per germline, CDR1 MDHEN and CDR2 SYDVKM. CDR3 residues: CASSWLRTGSSGANVLTF. Written as DNA, the CDR3 is TGTGCCAGCAGTTGGCTCAGGACAGGGAGCTCTGGGGCCAACGTCCTGACTTTC.

The table lists this clonotype with a few counts. The genes are TRBV6-2 or TRBV6-3 and TRBJ2-5; TRBD1 might be the D (6 bases). CDR1 MNHEY and CDR2 SVGEGT come from the germline V gene. The V gene lost 5 bases and the J gene lost 1 base, with 20 bases spanning the gap. This CDR3 spans 17 amino acids. The CDR3 reads CASSPTRTAKAQETQYF. CDR3 DNA sequence: TGTGCCAGCAGTCCAACTAGGACAGCGAAGGCCCAAGAGACCCAGTACTTC.

This clonotype came up a few times. V gene TRBV20-1 combines with J gene TRBJ2-7; D is unresolved. The CDR3 length is 12 residues. Trimming stripped 6 bases from V and 1 base from J, with 10 bases between. The V gene's germline CDR1 is DFQATT and CDR2 SNEGSKA (reference sequence). The CDR3 protein is CSARRSSYEQYF. The CDR3 bases are TGCAGTGCGAGGCGGAGTTCCTACGAGCAGTACTTC.

The chain couples TRBV29-1 to TRBJ1-5, with D perhaps TRBD1 (6 bases). Germline V gene sequence: CDR1 SQVTM, CDR2 ANQGSEA. This CDR3 is built from 14 residues. Trimming removed 4 bases from V and 6 bases from J, with 16 bases in between. CDR3 residues: CSVGREVGGQPQHF. In nucleotides, the CDR3 is TGCAGCGTTGGGCGGGAGGTAGGGGGTCAGCCCCAGCATTTT.

V gene TRBV5-1 combines with J gene TRBJ2-2, with a possible D match to TRBD1 (6 bases). V was pared by 4 bases and J by 3 bases, with 16 bases between. CDR3 length: 16 residues. Germline CDR1 SGHRS, CDR2 YFSETQ. The CDR3 DNA reads TGCGCCAGCAGCCCCCGTAGACAGGAGGACACCGGGGAGCTGTTTTTT. This codes for CASSPRRQEDTGELFF.

Only a few counts were recorded for this clonotype. The chain combines TRBV2 with TRBJ1-5; TRBD1 aligns across 8 bases. The length of the CDR3 is 15 residues. The germline V gene has CDR1 SNHLY and CDR2 FYNNEI. Trimming took 1 base from V and 6 from J; bases not matched to a gene: 5. CDR3 sequence: CASSEGAGGSQPQHF. CDR3 nucleotide sequence: TGTGCCAGCAGTGAAGGGGCAGGGGGCTCTCAGCCCCAGCATTTT.

The chain is built from TRBV20-1 and TRBJ2-2; D possibly corresponds to TRBD2 (6 bases). The CDR3 is made up of 13 amino acids. CDR1 and CDR2 (germline): DFQATT, SNEGSKA (reference sequence). V was clipped by 4 bases and J by 1 base, with 7 bases between them. The CDR3 DNA reads as TGCAGTGCTAAAGCGGGGAACACCGGGGAGCTGTTTTTT. Its translation is CSAKAGNTGELFF.

The V and J genes are TRBV7-2 and TRBJ1-5; D is ambiguous. The CDR3 consists of 15 residues. Germline V gene sequence: CDR1 SGHTA, CDR2 FQGNSA. The germline V and J ends were trimmed by 5 bases and 7 bases, with 18 bases remaining between them. CDR3 sequence reads: CASSPVEGSGQPQHF. The DNA for the CDR3 is TGTGCCAGCAGCCCGGTGGAAGGGTCAGGCCAGCCCCAGCATTTT.

The J gene is TRBJ1-2, the V gene TRBV9; D gene ambiguous. Germline V lookup: CDR1 SGDLS, CDR2 YYNGEE. The V gene lost 0 bases and the J gene lost 6 bases, with 12 bases spanning the gap. The CDR3 sequence is 14 residues long. CDR3 bases: TGTGCCAGCAGCGTAGGACAAAGGACGGATGGCTACACCTTC. Translated: CASSVGQRTDGYTF.

Note on this clonotype: The final CDR3 position lacks the conserved phenylalanine or tryptophan, pointing to a likely read error. The DNA is left out, because the CDR3 cannot be placed on it with certainty; the CDR3 is given as TCRdb lists it. V usage is TRBV7-3 and J usage is TRBJ2-7; the DNA was not compared with TRBD1, the D call given in the table. Both ends counted, the CDR3 spans 14 residues. Per the germline V gene, CDR1 is SGHTA and CDR2 is FQGTGA. The CDR3 is CASSSQPIPGTQGD.

The chain couples TRBV12-3 or TRBV12-4 to TRBJ1-6; D not resolved. V lost 6 bases and J 0 bases, leaving 6 bases between the germline ends. The CDR3 is 14 amino acids. The CDR3 DNA reads as TGTGCCAGCAGGGAGGGCTCCTATAATTCACCCCTCCACTTT. This translates into CASREGSYNSPLHF.

The chain is built from TRBV27 and TRBJ1-6; 9 bases are shared with TRBD1. The V segment lost 5 bases and the J segment 15 bases; nucleotides outside the gene matches: 8. In germline, CDR1 is MNHEY, CDR2 SMNVEV (reference sequence). The CDR3 extends over 13 amino acids. CDR3: CASSLETGGHLHF. The CDR3 bases are TGTGCCAGCAGTCTCGAGACAGGGGGACACCTCCACTTT.

V is TRBV7-9 and J is TRBJ1-2; D gene uncertain. Germline V gene data show CDR1 as SEHNR and CDR2 as FQNEAQ (reference sequence). CDR3 length: 18 amino acids. The V end was cut by 1 base, the J end by 4 bases, with 22 bases between. The CDR3 region has the DNA TGTGCCAGCAGCTTAGTTGGGTCACCATTACAGCGCTTCTATGGCTACACCTTC. Its protein product is CASSLVGSPLQRFYGYTF.

This clonotype was seen a few times. This sequence joins TRBV6-5 and TRBJ2-3; 10 bases agree with TRBD2. With 7 bases clipped from V and 4 bases from J, the junction kept 8 bases outside the gene matches. Per the germline V gene, CDR1 is MNHEY and CDR2 is SVGAGI. The CDR3 is made up of 15 amino acids. The CDR3 DNA sequence: TGTGCCAGCAAATCAGCGGGGGGGCTTCCAGATACGCAGTATTTT. Its translation: CASKSAGGLPDTQYF.

The rearrangement joins TRBV5-1 to TRBJ2-1; 8 positions agree with TRBD1. V shed 3 bases, J shed 3 bases, and the junction held 8 bases outside the gene matches. There are 16 residues in the CDR3. Germline values: CDR1 SGHRS, CDR2 YFSETQ. The CDR3 protein is CASSSMTGAGYNEQFF. DNA of the CDR3: TGCGCCAGCAGCTCCATGACAGGGGCGGGCTACAATGAGCAGTTCTTC.

V gene TRBV5-1 combines with J gene TRBJ2-1; TRBD2 matches 8 bases. CDR3 length: 15 residues. The germline V gene has CDR1 SGHRS and CDR2 YFSETQ. V lost 4 bases to trimming and J lost 5 bases; unmatched junction nucleotides: 8. CDR3 loop: CASSQGLGVNNEQFF. CDR3 in DNA: TGCGCCAGCAGCCAGGGACTAGGGGTAAACAATGAGCAGTTCTTC.

In DNA form, the CDR3 reads TGTGCCAGCAGCCCCAGGCTAGCGGGGGGCGTCAGCTCCTACAATGAGCAGTTCTTC. Residues: CASSPRLAGGVSSYNEQFF. V is TRBV6-6 and J is TRBJ2-1; 11 nucleotides match TRBD2. Germline CDR1 and CDR2: MNHNY and SVGAGI (reference sequence). J was trimmed by 0 bases and V by 6 bases; bases with no gene match: 13. This CDR3 has 19 amino acids.

This chain joins TRBV20-1 and TRBJ1-1; D gene uncertain. The germline CDR1 and CDR2 sequences are DFQATT and SNEGSKA (reference sequence). V dropped 5 bases and J dropped 0 bases, with 10 bases sitting between them. CDR3 size: 13 residues. The CDR3 DNA sequence: TGCAGTGCTGGGAGGCACATGAACACTGAAGCTTTCTTT. Translating gives CSAGRHMNTEAFF.

The chain has TRBV4-1 and TRBJ2-5; TRBD1 or TRBD2 may be the D gene (6 bases each). V was clipped by 1 base and J by 5 bases, with 11 bases between them. Germline V lookup: CDR1 MGHRA, CDR2 YSYEKL. This CDR3 region has 14 residues. CDR3 coding DNA: TGCGCCAGCAGCCAAGCGGGGGCCGGTGAGACCCAGTACTTC. Its protein product is CASSQAGAGETQYF.

The gene calls are TRBV5-4 and TRBJ2-5; D may be TRBD1 (6 bases). The ends were cut back, 3 bases at V and 2 bases at J, with 11 bases in the middle. Germline CDR1 and CDR2: SGHNT and YYREEE (reference sequence). The CDR3 spans 14 residues. The CDR3 loop is CASSSRTEQETQYF. In DNA, the CDR3 is TGTGCCAGCAGCTCTAGGACAGAGCAAGAGACCCAGTACTTC.